These T cell receptor beta chains were read from a single sample in a study of T cell responses to AZD1222 COVID-19 vaccine. TCRdb's copy holds only in-frame clones and misses some; the assay was immunoSEQ multiplex PCR. The data contain 150,000 to 200,000 clones, approximately 86% of them singletons. Here the sequenced sample was peripheral blood, taken on day 0 of AZD1222 vaccination. Every receptor here comes from an adult in good health. Both conserved end residues are part of each CDR3. The D gene is left open where the match is weak. Size is omitted from some rows. Given values are once, few, many or a class for expanded clones.

>15|TRBV7-9|-|-|TRBJ2-7
TGTGCCAGCAGCTTACGGGGCGGTGGGGGCTACGAGCAGTACTTC
CASSLRGGGGYEQYF
>13|TRBV5-1|-|TRBD1|TRBJ1-4
TGCGCCAGCGCGACAGGGACTAATGAAAAACTGTTTTTT
CASATGTNEKLFF
>14|TRBV19|-|-|TRBJ2-7
TGTGCCAGTAGTACCTCCTTCGCTTCCGGCGAGCAGTACTTC
CASSTSFASGEQYF
>15|TRBV9|-|-|TRBJ2-1
TGTGCCAGCAGCGTGGGGGACCCGGACTACAATGAGCAGTTCTTC
CASSVGDPDYNEQFF
>13|TRBV11-1|-|-|TRBJ2-5
TGTGCCAGCAGTACGGGGGTGAGGGAGACCCAGTACTTC
CASSTGVRETQYF
>14|TRBV30|-|-|TRBJ1-5
TGTGCCTGGAGTGTTGGTCAGTCGAATCAGCCCCAGCATTTT
CAWSVGQSNQPQHF
>15|TRBV24-1|-|TRBD1|TRBJ2-3
TGTGCCACCAGTGATCCGGGACAGACAACAGATACGCAGTATTTT
CATSDPGQTTDTQYF
>16|TRBV7-6|-|TRBD2|TRBJ2-1
TGTGCCAGCAGCTTAGCGCTAGCGGGAGTGCGGAATGAGCAGTTCTTC
CASSLALAGVRNEQFF
>13|TRBV28|-|-|TRBJ1-6
TGTGCCAGCAGTCCCGAATATAATTCACCCCTCCACTTT
CASSPEYNSPLHF
>17|TRBV7-6|-|TRBD2|TRBJ2-7
TGTGCCAGCAGCCGCGTGGGTGGGCTAGCGGATGCCTACGAGCAGTACTTC
CASSRVGGLADAYEQYF
>16|TRBV19|-|TRBD1|TRBJ2-7
TGTGCCAGTAGTTCCGGGACAGGGTTCGGACCCTTCGAGCAGTACTTC
CASSSGTGFGPFEQYF
>17|TRBV7-8|-|TRBD2|TRBJ2-1
TGTGCCAGCAGCTCTCTGGCGGGAGCGGAAGCCTACAATGAGCAGTTCTTC
CASSSLAGAEAYNEQFF
>13|TRBV7-8|-|-|TRBJ2-1
TGTGCCAGCAGCTTAGAGGCGGGACATGAGCAGTTCTTC
CASSLEAGHEQFF
>14|TRBV29-1|-|TRBD2|TRBJ2-1
TGCAGCGTGACCCGACTAGCGGCCCACAATGAGCAGTTCTTC
CSVTRLAAHNEQFF
>15|TRBV19|-|TRBD1|TRBJ1-6
TGTGCCAGTAGGGCGACCGGGACAGTTAATTCACCCCTCCACTTT
CASRATGTVNSPLHF
>12|TRBV6-5|-|-|TRBJ1-1
TGTGCCAGCAGTTCCCGGGAGACTGAAGCTTTCTTT
CASSSRETEAFF
>16|TRBV6-5|-|-|TRBJ1-3
TGTGCCAGCAGTTACTCGGGCGGGTCCTCTGGAAACACCATATATTTT
CASSYSGGSSGNTIYF
>14|TRBV6-5|-|-|TRBJ2-7
TGTGCCAGCAGTCTCTCCGGGAGTACCCACGAGCAGTACTTC
CASSLSGSTHEQYF
>16|TRBV19|-|-|TRBJ2-3
TGTGCCAGTAGTAACGGCCGAGGGGGTTCCACAGATACGCAGTATTTT
CASSNGRGGSTDTQYF
>16|TRBV6-5|-|TRBD2|TRBJ2-2
TGTGCCAGCAGTTACTCAAGACTAGCGGGCACCGGGGAGCTGTTTTTT
CASSYSRLAGTGELFF
>14|TRBV29-1|few|-|TRBJ2-2
TGCAGCGGCCGGAGAGGGGGGAACACCGGGGAGCTGTTTTTT
CSGRRGGNTGELFF
>12|TRBV4-2|-|TRBD1|TRBJ1-2
TGTGCCAGCAGATTGGACAGGGGTGGCTACACCTTC
CASRLDRGGYTF
>14|TRBV7-8|-|-|TRBJ1-5
TGTGCCAGCAGCTTAGACCGGGCAAGTCAGCCCCAGCATTTT
CASSLDRASQPQHF
>13|TRBV5-5|few|-|TRBJ2-2
TGTGCCAGCAGCTTGATCGACACCGGGGAGCTGTTTTTT
CASSLIDTGELFF
>16|TRBV7-2|-|-|TRBJ2-7
TGTGCCAGCAGCCCAACTAGGAGCCAATTCTCCTACGAGCAGTACTTC
CASSPTRSQFSYEQYF
>16|TRBV3-1/TRBV3-2|-|-|TRBJ2-7
TGTGCCAGCAGCCAAGGTCCGCCATGGTTCCCCTACGAGCAGTACTTC
CASSQGPPWFPYEQYF
>16|TRBV9|-|TRBD1|TRBJ2-5
TGTGCCAGCAGCGAAACGGACAGGGGGGCCCCCAGGACCCAGTACTTC
CASSETDRGAPRTQYF
>14|TRBV5-6|-|TRBD1|TRBJ1-1
TGTGCCAGCAGCGGCGGGACAGGGCGCCCTGAAGCTTTCTTT
CASSGGTGRPEAFF
>12|TRBV7-8|-|-|TRBJ1-1
TGTGCCAGCAGCCCAGAGGGTGCGAAAGCTTTCTTT
CASSPEGAKAFF
>16|TRBV6-2/TRBV6-3|-|-|TRBJ1-3
TGTGCCAGCAGTTACTTCGCAGGGAGCTCTGGAAACACCATATATTTT
CASSYFAGSSGNTIYF
>17|TRBV7-2|-|TRBD2|TRBJ2-1
TGTGCCAGCAGCTTAGCGCTCGGGAGGACTTCCTACAATGAGCAGTTCTTC
CASSLALGRTSYNEQFF
>13|TRBV12-3/TRBV12-4|-|TRBD1|TRBJ2-7
TGTGCCAGCAGTTTGGGACAGGGCTACGAGCAGTACTTC
CASSLGQGYEQYF
>15|TRBV7-9|once|-|TRBJ2-3
TGTGCCAGCAGCTTAGCGGGAGTGGGCACAGATACGCAGTATTTT
CASSLAGVGTDTQYF
>14|TRBV5-5|-|-|TRBJ1-5
TGTGCCAGCAGCTTCGACCCTAGCAATCAGCCCCAGCATTTT
CASSFDPSNQPQHF
>18|TRBV5-1|-|-|TRBJ1-2
TGCGCCAGCAGCCTCCTAGGGACGGGAGGGTCCCAGGGGTATGGCTACACCTTC
CASSLLGTGGSQGYGYTF
>14|TRBV5-6|-|TRBD2|TRBJ2-1
TGTGCCAGCAGCAGTCCGGGACTAGCGGGAGAGACGTTCTTC
CASSSPGLAGETFF
>15|TRBV5-5|-|-|TRBJ1-2
TGTGCCAGCGCGATTGGGGCAGGGGTTAATTATGGCTACACCTTC
CASAIGAGVNYGYTF
>13|TRBV6-5|few|TRBD1|TRBJ2-7
TGTGCCAGCAGACTGGACAGGGAAAAGCGGCAGTACTTC
CASRLDREKRQYF
>16|TRBV5-1|-|-|TRBJ1-1
TGCGCCAGCAGCCCTGGGGACAACGGCATGAACACTGAAGCTTTCTTT
CASSPGDNGMNTEAFF
>15|TRBV5-1|-|TRBD2|TRBJ2-2
TGCGCCAGCAGCGCCCAAGCGGGGGACACCGGGGAGCTGTTTTTT
CASSAQAGDTGELFF
>13|TRBV6-5|-|-|TRBJ2-2
TGTGCCAGCAGGAACACCTTCACCGGGGAGCTGTTTTTT
CASRNTFTGELFF